This T cell receptor (beta chain) was captured in a study of T cells in Graves' hyperthyroidism and ophthalmopathy. About the study: Upon initial diagnosis and before any treatment, peripheral blood was collected. Overall study results and limits: Most thyroid-expanded clonotypes above 0.001 were also found in blood. Model predictions of ophthalmopathy came a median about six months before onset.

Researchers amplified the TCR beta CDR3 regions from RNA transcripts. Researchers ran a first-round RT-PCR on the TCR CDR3 using the HTBI primer set. From the multiplex PCR reads, TCRdb called clonotypes with MiXCR, one entry per CDR3 protein. The sample has 600,000 or so distinct CDR3 sequences, 15% to 20% seen once. The CDR3 extends over 16 amino acids. Deletions cut 1 base from V and 0 bases from J, with 10 bases between. CDR1 is SGHTA, CDR2 FQGNSA, per germline. This clonotype was observed a few times. What it binds is not known. This sequence originates from a woman in her twenties or thirties with Graves' hyperthyroidism. Sequencing input: blood. The chain uses TRBV7-2 and TRBJ2-4; D unclear. CDR3 protein: CASSLESQLAKNIQYF. For the CDR3, the DNA is TGTGCCAGCAGCTTAGAGAGTCAGCTAGCCAAAAACATTCAGTACTTC.